Below, 18 T cell receptor beta chains from the same sample are listed, as sequenced in a study of T cell responses to AZD1222 COVID-19 vaccine. Here immunoSEQ multiplex PCR was the method, and the copy in TCRdb shows in-frame clones only, minus some. The sample shows roughly 100,000 clones, 92% of them seen only once. This specimen was peripheral blood, taken on day 0 of AZD1222 vaccination. The receptors here all came from an adult in good health.

This chain connects TRBV7-3 to TRBJ2-7; TRBD2 agrees at 9 bases. This CDR3 region has 15 residues. The J segment lost 2 bases and the V segment lost 5 bases, leaving 7 bases of the junction unmatched. Germline-derived CDR1 and CDR2 are SGHTA and FQGTGA. CDR3 sequence reads: CASSLGLAGPYEQYF. The CDR3, as DNA: TGTGCCAGCAGCCTGGGACTAGCCGGGCCCTACGAGCAGTACTTC.

The chain combines TRBV3-1 (or the pseudogene TRBV3-2) with TRBJ1-5; 9 nucleotides line up with TRBD1. The CDR3 runs 15 residues. Germline CDR1 is LGHDT and CDR2 is YNNKEL (reference sequence). V lost 3 bases, J lost 8 bases, and 8 bases stayed unmatched. This CDR3 is CASSQNYRGREPQHF. In DNA, the CDR3 is TGTGCCAGCAGCCAGAACTACAGGGGGCGGGAGCCCCAGCATTTT.

This chain links TRBV6-5 with TRBJ1-4; weak D call: TRBD1 (6 bases). Trimming stripped 5 bases from V and 8 bases from J, with 15 bases between. Germline CDR1 is MNHEY and CDR2 is SVGAGI. The CDR3 length is 14 residues. The CDR3 is CASSLQGQREKLFF. The CDR3 DNA is TGTGCCAGCAGTCTACAGGGTCAGAGGGAAAAACTGTTTTTT.

The chain employs TRBV19 and TRBJ1-4, with 9 bases aligning to TRBD1. The V and J ends lost 3 bases and 7 bases, in that order; junction bases with no gene match: 6. There are 15 residues in the CDR3. CDR1 and CDR2 from the germline V gene are LNHDA and SQIVND (reference sequence). The CDR3 DNA reads as TGTGCCAGTAGTATCTCCGGGACAGGGTTTGAAAAACTGTTTTTT. It translates to CASSISGTGFEKLFF.

The chain couples TRBV5-1 to TRBJ2-7; D could derive from TRBD1 or TRBD2 (5 bases each). CDR3 length: 14 residues. Trimming shortened V by 0 bases and J by 2 bases, and 9 bases separated the two germline ends. Germline lookup yields CDR1 SGHRS and CDR2 YFSETQ. The CDR3 region has the DNA TGCGCCAGCAGCTTGGGGGGGTCGGCCTACGAGCAGTACTTC. It translates to CASSLGGSAYEQYF.

The rearrangement links TRBV15 to TRBJ2-2, with 8 bases lining up with TRBD2. The CDR3 totals 17 residues. Germline V CDR1 and CDR2: LNHNV, YYDKDF (reference sequence). V lost 0 bases to trimming and J lost 5 bases; unmatched junction nucleotides: 8. This CDR3 is CATSRDFSGAKTGELFF. The CDR3 DNA follows: TGTGCCACCAGCAGAGATTTTAGCGGGGCAAAAACCGGGGAGCTGTTTTTT.

This clone was detected only once. The CDR3 sequence: CASSMGLAGNEQFF. The CDR3 coding sequence is TGCGCCAGCAGCATGGGACTAGCGGGCAATGAGCAGTTCTTC. This chain joins TRBV5-1 and TRBJ2-1; 12 bases are shared with TRBD2. From germline, CDR1 is SGHRS and CDR2 YFSETQ. The V gene end was trimmed by 4 bases and the J gene end by 6 bases; junction bases not matched to a gene: 2. This CDR3 contains 14 residues.

The rearrangement joins TRBV25-1 to TRBJ2-7; maybe TRBD2 (5 bases). CDR3 length: 12 amino acids. CDR1 and CDR2 from the germline V gene are MGHDK and SYGVNS. The V and J ends lost 7 bases and 3 bases respectively, with 10 bases between them. The CDR3 nucleotides read TGTGCCAGCACCCAAGGAGGCTACGAGCAGTACTTC. It translates to CASTQGGYEQYF.

The CDR3 is CASSRPVGNTIYF. The CDR3 DNA is TGTGCCAGCAGTCGTCCGGTTGGAAACACCATATATTTT. The chain recombines TRBV12-3 or TRBV12-4 with TRBJ1-3; no definite D call. Deletions cut 5 bases from V and 3 bases from J, with 8 bases between. This CDR3 has 13 amino acids.

The chain employs TRBV5-1 and TRBJ1-1, with 10 bases identical to TRBD1. Germline loops: CDR1 SGHRS, CDR2 YFSETQ. The CDR3 runs to 17 residues. Trimming took 4 bases from V and 7 from J; bases not matched to a gene: 16. This CDR3 is CASSPGHTTGGEGEAFF. The CDR3 DNA sequence: TGCGCCAGCAGCCCGGGACATACGACAGGGGGCGAGGGTGAAGCTTTCTTT.

The CDR3 region has the DNA TGTGCCAGCAGTCAAAGGACTAGCGGGGGGTCCTCTGGGGCCAACGTCCTGACTTTC. It yields the protein CASSQRTSGGSSGANVLTF. V usage is TRBV6-6 and J usage is TRBJ2-6; TRBD2 matches 14 bases. This CDR3 has 19 residues. Trimming removed 5 bases from V and 0 bases from J; junction bases left unmatched: 6. From germline, CDR1 is MNHNY and CDR2 SVGAGI (reference sequence).

J is TRBJ2-1 and V is TRBV10-3; weak D call: TRBD2 (6 bases). The germline CDR1 and CDR2 sequences are ENHRY and SYGVKD. Trimming took off 0 bases at V and 8 bases at J, with 14 bases between the two ends. The CDR3 runs to 15 residues. The CDR3 nucleotides are TGTGCCATCAGTGAGTCTAGCGGAACGAGGGATGAGCAGTTCTTC. This translates into CAISESSGTRDEQFF.

V gene TRBV20-1 combines with J gene TRBJ2-1; D unclear. The V gene's germline CDR1 is DFQATT and CDR2 SNEGSKA (reference sequence). The V end lost 3 bases, the J end lost 10 bases, and 10 bases lay between the germline ends. The CDR3 sequence is 11 residues long. CDR3 residues: CSARESGEQFF. In DNA form, the CDR3 reads TGCAGTGCTAGGGAATCGGGCGAGCAGTTCTTC.

The chain's CDR3 is CASSQGGSGTGELFF. The CDR3 DNA is TGTGCCAGCAGCCAAGGAGGGAGTGGCACCGGGGAGCTGTTTTTT. The chain employs TRBV14 and TRBJ2-2; D may be TRBD2 (5 bases). The CDR3 is 15 residues long. Germline CDR1 is SGHDN and CDR2 is FVKESK. V lost 1 base to trimming and J lost 4 bases, with 10 bases between them.

The chain couples TRBV11-2 to TRBJ2-1; 7 bases fit TRBD1. Per the germline V gene, CDR1 is SGHAT and CDR2 is FQNNGV. CDR3 length: 13 amino acids. The junction had 3 bases not matched to a gene; V was cut back by 10 bases and J by 0 bases. The CDR3: CATRQGSYNEQFF. The CDR3 nucleotides are TGTGCCACCCGACAGGGCTCCTACAATGAGCAGTTCTTC.

This chain uses TRBV15 with TRBJ2-7; 9 bases map to TRBD2. The CDR3 has 16 amino acids. CDR1 and CDR2 from the germline V gene are LNHNV and YYDKDF (reference sequence). V lost 2 bases, J lost 4 bases, and 9 bases stayed unmatched. The CDR3 nucleotides read TGTGCCACCAGCAGATTAGACCTTCTAGCGGGGTACGAGCAGTACTTC. This translates into CATSRLDLLAGYEQYF. The whole variable domain, remainder taken from reference TRBV15 and TRBJ2-7, is DAMVIQNPRYQVTQFGKPVTLSCSQTLNHNVMYWYQQKSSQAPKLLFHYYDKDFNNEADTPDNFQSRRPNTSFCFLDIRSPGLGDTAMYLCATSRLDLLAGYEQYFGPGTRLTVT.

J is TRBJ1-5 and V is TRBV7-2, with TRBD1 matching 8 bases. The length of the CDR3 is 16 residues. From germline, CDR1 is SGHTA and CDR2 FQGNSA. The ends lost 0 bases at V and 6 bases at J; junction bases unmatched: 7. CDR3 amino acids: CASSLAGQGAGQPQHF. In DNA form, the CDR3 reads TGTGCCAGCAGCTTAGCGGGGCAGGGGGCCGGTCAGCCCCAGCATTTT.

The rearrangement joins TRBV7-8 to TRBJ1-1, with TRBD1 identical over 11 bases. The germline V gene encodes CDR1 SGHVS and CDR2 FQNEAQ. CDR3 length equals 17 residues. V was clipped by 4 bases and J by 0 bases; unmatched bases: 7. CDR3 loop: CASSWRTGGRMNTEAFF. The CDR3 region has the DNA TGTGCCAGCAGCTGGAGGACAGGGGGCCGGATGAACACTGAAGCTTTCTTT. The complete variable domain, with remaining parts taken from reference TRBV7-8 and TRBJ1-1, reads GAGVSQSPRYKVAKRGQDVALRCDPISGHVSLFWYQQALGQGPEFLTYFQNEAQLDKSGLPSDRFFAERPEGSVSTLKIQRTQQEDSAVYLCASSWRTGGRMNTEAFFGQGTRLTVV.